The 10 T cell receptor beta chains in this list originate from one sample, sequenced in a study of T cell changes during pregnancy in multiple sclerosis. Sequenced by immunoSEQ multiplex PCR; TCRdb stores in-frame clones only, minus some. This table holds 35,000 to 50,000 clones, roughly nine tenths found once. Sequencing used CD4+ T cells from peripheral blood mononuclear cells, obtained after pregnancy. These TCRs come from a female donor with multiple sclerosis, enrolled in a pregnancy study.

The genes are TRBV19 and TRBJ2-7; 11 nucleotides agree with TRBD1. Germline V lookup: CDR1 LNHDA, CDR2 SQIVND (reference sequence). The trim removed 10 bases at V and 3 bases at J, leaving 8 bases unmatched. This CDR3 contains 14 residues. The CDR3 sequence: CATVPGQGVYEQYF. The CDR3 bases are TGTGCCACTGTACCGGGACAGGGGGTCTACGAGCAGTACTTC.

The chain carries TRBV28 and TRBJ2-1; 8 bases line up with TRBD2. Trimming at V came to 3 bases and at J to 7 bases, leaving 2 bases not matched to a gene. This CDR3 spans 13 amino acids. The germline V gene encodes CDR1 MDHEN and CDR2 SYDVKM. This chain's CDR3 is CASSFGGRNEQFF. The CDR3 DNA is TGTGCCAGCAGTTTTGGCGGGAGGAATGAGCAGTTCTTC.

The rearrangement links TRBV30 to TRBJ1-1; D uncertain. The germline V gene has CDR1 GTSNPN and CDR2 SVGIG (reference sequence). V dropped 4 bases and J dropped 1 base, with 4 bases sitting between them. CDR3 length: 11 amino acids. CDR3 bases: TGTGCCTGGAACAAGAACACTGAAGCTTTCTTT. Translated, it gives CAWNKNTEAFF.

The chain employs TRBV7-2 and TRBJ1-2; weak D call: TRBD1 (5 bases). The ends were cut back, 0 bases at V and 3 bases at J, with 29 bases in the middle. Germline V CDR1 and CDR2: SGHTA, FQGNSA. The CDR3 extends over 21 amino acids. In nucleotides, the CDR3 is TGTGCCAGCAGCTTAGCGATCGGAACCCGGCGGGGACTAAGCGGTTACTATGGCTACACCTTC. It is translated as CASSLAIGTRRGLSGYYGYTF.

This rearrangement joins TRBV7-2 to TRBJ2-7; D unresolved. Between the trimmed V and J ends, which lost 1 base and 6 bases, there was a span of 10 bases. The germline V gene encodes CDR1 SGHTA and CDR2 FQGNSA. The CDR3 is made up of 13 amino acids. CDR3 sequence: CASSLGGSREQYF. DNA of the CDR3: TGTGCCAGCAGCTTAGGAGGTTCCCGCGAGCAGTACTTC. Looking up the rest from reference TRBV7-2 and TRBJ2-7 gives the full variable domain: GAGVSQSPSNKVTEKGKDVELRCDPISGHTALYWYRQSLGQGLEFLIYFQGNSAPDKSGLPSDRFSAERTGGSVSTLTIQRTQQEDSAVYLCASSLGGSREQYFGPGTRLTVT.

The chain couples TRBV7-2 to TRBJ2-1, with 12 bases matching TRBD2. Unmatched junction bases numbered 4, after V lost 1 base and J lost 0 bases. Germline V gives CDR1 SGHTA, CDR2 FQGNSA. This CDR3 contains 18 residues. The DNA of the CDR3 is TGTGCCAGCAGCTTAGGCCTAGCGGGAGGGTCCTCCTACAATGAGCAGTTCTTC. Translating it yields CASSLGLAGGSSYNEQFF.

The gene calls are TRBV19 and TRBJ2-5; perhaps TRBD2 as D (6 bases). Germline CDR1 is LNHDA and CDR2 is SQIVND (reference sequence). CDR3 length equals 14 residues. The germline V and J ends were trimmed by 5 bases and 2 bases, with 12 bases remaining between them. As DNA, the CDR3 is TGTGCCAGTAGTGAGGGCGGGGAACAAGAGACCCAGTACTTC. It yields the protein CASSEGGEQETQYF.

The V and J genes are TRBV9 and TRBJ2-2, with 11 positions matching TRBD1. The CDR3 length is 16 residues. The V gene's germline CDR1 is SGDLS and CDR2 YYNGEE. V lost 3 bases and J lost 7; bases outside the gene matches: 8. The CDR3 bases are TGTGCCAGCAGCGCCACGGACAGGGGGCTAGGCGGGGAGCTGTTTTTT. This translates into CASSATDRGLGGELFF. Full variable domain (rest looked up from reference TRBV9 and TRBJ2-2): DSGVTQTPKHLITATGQRVTLRCSPRSGDLSVYWYQQSLDQGLQFLIQYYNGEERAKGNILERFSAQQFPDLHSELNLSSLELGDSALYFCASSATDRGLGGELFFGEGSRLTVL.

The chain uses TRBV5-1 and TRBJ1-4; D is perhaps TRBD1 (5 bases). V was clipped by 4 bases and J by 7 bases, with 17 bases between them. CDR1 and CDR2 from the germline V gene are SGHRS and YFSETQ. The CDR3 covers 15 residues. The CDR3, as DNA: TGCGCCAGCAGCCTGGCCGGGGGGTGGGCTGAAAAACTGTTTTTT. Translation gives CASSLAGGWAEKLFF.

The chain couples TRBV4-1 to TRBJ2-7, with 10 bases matching TRBD2. The CDR3 has 19 residues. The V gene end was trimmed by 0 bases and the J gene end by 2 bases; junction bases not matched to a gene: 13. Per germline, CDR1 MGHRA and CDR2 YSYEKL. The DNA for the CDR3 is TGCGCCAGCAGCCAAGAGATTCAAGTTGGACTAGCGGTTACCTACGAGCAGTACTTC. Residues: CASSQEIQVGLAVTYEQYF.